The rows below give T cell receptor beta chains drawn from one sample of a study of immune characterization of retroperitoneal liposarcoma. From the PCR reads, TCRdb called clonotypes with MiXCR, one entry per CDR3 protein. This sample has fewer than 2,000 distinct CDR3 sequences, with approximately 40% found just once. The material sequenced was tumor tissue. These receptors all come from a female donor with retroperitoneal liposarcoma. Each CDR3 is given with its conserved first and last residue. Fields, in order: V gene, clone size, D gene, J gene, CDR3 DNA, CDR3 protein. A D gene is named only where the DNA matches it firmly. Clone size appears in some rows only: once, few, many, or a class for an expanded clone.

V gene: TRBV6-1; clone size: hyperexpanded; D gene: TRBD1; J gene: TRBJ2-1; CDR3 DNA: TGTGCCAGCAGTAAGTGGGGACAGCCCGACTACAATGAGCAGTTCTTC; CDR3 protein: CASSKWGQPDYNEQFF
V gene: TRBV7-2; clone size: NA; D gene: TRBD2; J gene: TRBJ2-1; CDR3 DNA: TGTGCCAGCAGCCCTTGGCCTCGGGGGGGGCTCGAGCAGTTCTTC; CDR3 protein: CASSPWPRGGLEQFF
V gene: TRBV6-5; clone size: few; D gene: NA; J gene: TRBJ2-1; CDR3 DNA: TGTGCCACTGGACCTGTTACGGGAGTGGGTGAGCAGTTCTTC; CDR3 protein: CATGPVTGVGEQFF
V gene: TRBV6-1; clone size: NA; D gene: NA; J gene: TRBJ2-5; CDR3 DNA: TGTGCCAGCAGGTATCAACTAGCAGGGGCCAATGAGCAGTACTTC; CDR3 protein: CASRYQLAGANEQYF
V gene: TRBV11-3; clone size: large; D gene: NA; J gene: TRBJ2-1; CDR3 DNA: TGTGCCAGCAGCTTGGGCGGCCCCCCCAATGAGCAGTTCTTC; CDR3 protein: CASSLGGPPNEQFF
V gene: TRBV6-1; clone size: NA; D gene: NA; J gene: TRBJ2-1; CDR3 DNA: TGTGCCAGCAGTGAAGCTGGGGGGGGCGGCTACGAGCAGTTCTTC; CDR3 protein: CASSEAGGGGYEQFF
V gene: TRBV4-3; clone size: NA; D gene: TRBD2; J gene: TRBJ2-4; CDR3 DNA: TGCGCCAGCAGCCGGGGGACTAGCGGTACTATAGCCAAAAACATTCAGTACTTC; CDR3 protein: CASSRGTSGTIAKNIQYF
V gene: TRBV6-1; clone size: few; D gene: NA; J gene: TRBJ2-7; CDR3 DNA: TGTGCCAGCAGTGAATATGCGCTAGCCAGCTCCTACGAGCAGTACTTC; CDR3 protein: CASSEYALASSYEQYF
V gene: TRBV6-1; clone size: NA; D gene: NA; J gene: TRBJ2-1; CDR3 DNA: TGTGCCAGCAGACGGGAATTTCGGAACAATGAGCAGTTCTTC; CDR3 protein: CASRREFRNNEQFF
V gene: TRBV11-3; clone size: NA; D gene: NA; J gene: TRBJ2-1; CDR3 DNA: TGTGCCAGCAGCTATCAGCGCGAGGGCGGGGAGCAGTTCTTC; CDR3 protein: CASSYQREGGEQFF
V gene: TRBV5-3; clone size: NA; D gene: TRBD2; J gene: TRBJ2-5; CDR3 DNA: TGTGCCAGAAGCTTGGGGCGGGAGGGCCTTAATGAGACCCAGTACTTC; CDR3 protein: CARSLGREGLNETQYF
V gene: TRBV6-6; clone size: NA; D gene: NA; J gene: TRBJ1-6; CDR3 DNA: TGTGCCAGCAGTTACCGGGAGGCGGATTCACCCCTCCACTTT; CDR3 protein: CASSYREADSPLHF
V gene: TRBV6-1; clone size: NA; D gene: TRBD2; J gene: TRBJ2-3; CDR3 DNA: TGTGCCAGCCTCCCTTCGGGGGGGGTAAGCACAGATACGCAGTATTTT; CDR3 protein: CASLPSGGVSTDTQYF
V gene: TRBV10-1; clone size: NA; D gene: NA; J gene: TRBJ2-3; CDR3 DNA: TGCGCCAGCAGTGAGACAGGGCCAGATACGCAGTATTTT; CDR3 protein: CASSETGPDTQYF
V gene: TRBV11-3; clone size: NA; D gene: NA; J gene: TRBJ2-7; CDR3 DNA: TGTGCCAGCAGCTTTGGGACTGCCTGGCGGGATAGAGAATACGAGCAGTACTTC; CDR3 protein: CASSFGTAWRDREYEQYF
V gene: TRBV11-3; clone size: NA; D gene: NA; J gene: TRBJ2-7; CDR3 DNA: TGTGCCAGCAGCTCCGGGACTCCCTACGAGCAGTACTTC; CDR3 protein: CASSSGTPYEQYF
V gene: TRBV6-1; clone size: NA; D gene: NA; J gene: TRBJ2-7; CDR3 DNA: TGTGCCAGCAGTGAAGCAGGGGAGCAGTACTTC; CDR3 protein: CASSEAGEQYF
V gene: TRBV6-9; clone size: hyperexpanded; D gene: TRBD2; J gene: TRBJ2-1; CDR3 DNA: TGTGCCAGCAGTTCTAGCGGGGGCTACAATGAGCAGTTCTTC; CDR3 protein: CASSSSGGYNEQFF
V gene: TRBV6-2/TRBV6-3; clone size: NA; D gene: NA; J gene: TRBJ2-1; CDR3 DNA: TGTGCCAGCAGTTACAGGGGCCAGTCCTACGAGCAGTTCTTC; CDR3 protein: CASSYRGQSYEQFF
V gene: TRBV7-2; clone size: few; D gene: TRBD1; J gene: TRBJ2-3; CDR3 DNA: TGTGCCAGCAGCTTGGACAGGGGCACAGATACGCAGTATTTT; CDR3 protein: CASSLDRGTDTQYF
V gene: TRBV7-6; clone size: NA; D gene: NA; J gene: TRBJ2-1; CDR3 DNA: TGTGCCAGCAGCTTAGGCAGGGGATTCTCCTACGAGCAGTTCTTC; CDR3 protein: CASSLGRGFSYEQFF
V gene: TRBV6-1; clone size: NA; D gene: NA; J gene: TRBJ2-1; CDR3 DNA: TGTGCCAGCAGTGAAGCAGGGGAGCAGTTCTTC; CDR3 protein: CASSEAGEQFF
V gene: TRBV7-6; clone size: few; D gene: TRBD2; J gene: TRBJ2-2; CDR3 DNA: TGTGCCAGCAGCTTTGATACTAGCGGGAGCCACGTCGACACCGGGGAGCTGTTTTTT; CDR3 protein: CASSFDTSGSHVDTGELFF
V gene: TRBV6-6; clone size: large; D gene: NA; J gene: TRBJ2-5; CDR3 DNA: TGTGCCAGCAGTTACGAGGGGTTGGGGATGGAGACCCAGTACTTC; CDR3 protein: CASSYEGLGMETQYF
V gene: TRBV10-3; clone size: NA; D gene: TRBD1; J gene: TRBJ2-4; CDR3 DNA: TGTGCCATCAGTGAGAGGACAGGGGGCTCGGGAAACATTCAGTACTTC; CDR3 protein: CAISERTGGSGNIQYF
V gene: TRBV7-9; clone size: once; D gene: NA; J gene: TRBJ2-1; CDR3 DNA: TGTGCCAGCAGCAAGTGGCAGGGGAGCTCCTACGAGCAGTTCTTC; CDR3 protein: CASSKWQGSSYEQFF
V gene: TRBV6-1; clone size: few; D gene: NA; J gene: TRBJ2-7; CDR3 DNA: TGTGCCAGCAGTGAATTTTACGGCTCCTACGAGCAGTACTTC; CDR3 protein: CASSEFYGSYEQYF
V gene: TRBV6-1; clone size: few; D gene: NA; J gene: TRBJ2-1; CDR3 DNA: TGTGCCAGCAGTGACCGGGCAACCAACTACAATGAGCAGTTCTTC; CDR3 protein: CASSDRATNYNEQFF
V gene: TRBV6-1; clone size: few; D gene: TRBD2; J gene: TRBJ2-5; CDR3 DNA: TGTGCCAGCACCCTAAGGACTAGCGGGAGTGGGGAGCAGTACTTC; CDR3 protein: CASTLRTSGSGEQYF
V gene: TRBV11-2; clone size: NA; D gene: NA; J gene: TRBJ2-1; CDR3 DNA: TGTGCCAGCAGCTTAGCTCTTTACAATGAGCAGTTCTTC; CDR3 protein: CASSLALYNEQFF
V gene: TRBV6-1; clone size: large; D gene: TRBD2; J gene: TRBJ2-7; CDR3 DNA: TGTGCCAGCAGTGAATTTGTCGGGAGGGGAAATGAGCAGTACTTC; CDR3 protein: CASSEFVGRGNEQYF
V gene: TRBV27; clone size: NA; D gene: NA; J gene: TRBJ2-3; CDR3 DNA: TGTGCCAGCTATGCCTTGGGGGCAAGCACAGATACGCAGTATTTT; CDR3 protein: CASYALGASTDTQYF
V gene: TRBV6-1; clone size: NA; D gene: NA; J gene: TRBJ2-4; CDR3 DNA: TGTGCCAGCAGTGAAGGGAGCCTAGCCAAAAACATTCAGTACTTC; CDR3 protein: CASSEGSLAKNIQYF
V gene: TRBV6-1; clone size: NA; D gene: TRBD2; J gene: TRBJ2-3; CDR3 DNA: TGTGCCAGCAGTGTCCTAGCGGACACAGATACGCAGTATTTT; CDR3 protein: CASSVLADTDTQYF
V gene: TRBV6-1; clone size: NA; D gene: NA; J gene: TRBJ2-7; CDR3 DNA: TGTGCCAGCGTCTCTGGACAGATGAACGACGAGCAGTACTTC; CDR3 protein: CASVSGQMNDEQYF
V gene: TRBV6-2/TRBV6-3; clone size: NA; D gene: NA; J gene: TRBJ1-6; CDR3 DNA: TGTGCCAGCACCGAAAAGAGCGACAGATATAATTCACCCCTCCACTTT; CDR3 protein: CASTEKSDRYNSPLHF
V gene: TRBV27; clone size: large; D gene: TRBD2; J gene: TRBJ2-1; CDR3 DNA: TGTGCCAGCAGTTTATCTCAACTTATCGGCGGGAGGGCGAGAGGTGAGCAGTTCTTC; CDR3 protein: CASSLSQLIGGRARGEQFF
V gene: TRBV7-2; clone size: NA; D gene: TRBD1; J gene: TRBJ2-6; CDR3 DNA: TGTGCCAGCAGCTCTGACAGGGCTGGGGCCAACGTCCTGACTTTC; CDR3 protein: CASSSDRAGANVLTF
V gene: TRBV27; clone size: NA; D gene: TRBD1; J gene: TRBJ2-5; CDR3 DNA: TGTGCCAGCAGTCCCCGGACAGGGGCACAAGAGACCCAGTACTTC; CDR3 protein: CASSPRTGAQETQYF
V gene: TRBV6-1; clone size: few; D gene: TRBD1; J gene: TRBJ2-7; CDR3 DNA: TGTGCCAGCAGCCGGAAAACCGGGACAGGGATCCACGAGCAGTACTTC; CDR3 protein: CASSRKTGTGIHEQYF
V gene: TRBV7-6; clone size: NA; D gene: TRBD2; J gene: TRBJ2-5; CDR3 DNA: TGTGCCAGCAGCTTCGAGGATTGGGGGGGACGGGAGACCCAGTACTTC; CDR3 protein: CASSFEDWGGRETQYF
V gene: TRBV27; clone size: few; D gene: TRBD1; J gene: TRBJ2-7; CDR3 DNA: TGTGCCAGCATCGGGACAGTCTCCTACGAGCAGTACTTC; CDR3 protein: CASIGTVSYEQYF
V gene: TRBV3-1; clone size: NA; D gene: NA; J gene: TRBJ2-5; CDR3 DNA: TGTGCCAGCAGCCCCAGTGCGGCCTCCAGAGTCGAGACCCAGTACTTC; CDR3 protein: CASSPSAASRVETQYF
V gene: TRBV6-1; clone size: few; D gene: TRBD1; J gene: TRBJ2-1; CDR3 DNA: TGTGCCACCGACCGGACAGGGAAAGAGACCCAGTTCTTC; CDR3 protein: CATDRTGKETQFF
V gene: TRBV27; clone size: once; D gene: NA; J gene: TRBJ2-5; CDR3 DNA: TGTGCCAGCAGTTTATCCGGGAGTGCCCAGTACTTC; CDR3 protein: CASSLSGSAQYF
V gene: TRBV6-1; clone size: few; D gene: NA; J gene: TRBJ2-1; CDR3 DNA: TGTGCCAGCAGTGAAGCCCTAGGGGCCTACAATGAGCAGTTCTTC; CDR3 protein: CASSEALGAYNEQFF
V gene: TRBV6-1; clone size: NA; D gene: NA; J gene: TRBJ1-6; CDR3 DNA: TGTGCCAGCAGTTCCGGGCCCTATAATTCACCCCTCCACTTT; CDR3 protein: CASSSGPYNSPLHF
V gene: TRBV6-1; clone size: few; D gene: NA; J gene: TRBJ2-7; CDR3 DNA: TGTGCCAGCATAATAGGGACTTCCTACAATGAGCAGTACTTC; CDR3 protein: CASIIGTSYNEQYF